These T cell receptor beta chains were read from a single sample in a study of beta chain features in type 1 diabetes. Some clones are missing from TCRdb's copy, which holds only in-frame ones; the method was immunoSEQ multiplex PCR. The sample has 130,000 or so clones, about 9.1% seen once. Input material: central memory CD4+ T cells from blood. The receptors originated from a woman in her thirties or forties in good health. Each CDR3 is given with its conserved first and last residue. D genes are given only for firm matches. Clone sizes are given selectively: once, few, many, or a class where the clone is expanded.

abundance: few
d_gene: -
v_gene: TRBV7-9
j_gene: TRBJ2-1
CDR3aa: CASSLGPGTQWEQFF
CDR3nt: TGTGCCAGCAGCTTAGGTCCCGGGACTCAATGGGAGCAGTTCTTC

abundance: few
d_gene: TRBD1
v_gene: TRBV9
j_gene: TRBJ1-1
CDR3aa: CASSVDSTGATPTEAFF
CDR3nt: TGTGCCAGCAGCGTGGACTCCACAGGGGCTACGCCCACTGAAGCTTTCTTT

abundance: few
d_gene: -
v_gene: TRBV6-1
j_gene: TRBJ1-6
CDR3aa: CASSGADRYNSPLHF
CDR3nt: TGTGCCAGCAGTGGAGCCGACAGATATAATTCACCCCTCCACTTT

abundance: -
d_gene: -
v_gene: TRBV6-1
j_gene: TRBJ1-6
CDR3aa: CASSTGAGYNSPLHF
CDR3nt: TGTGCCAGCAGTACAGGCGCCGGGTATAATTCACCCCTCCACTTT

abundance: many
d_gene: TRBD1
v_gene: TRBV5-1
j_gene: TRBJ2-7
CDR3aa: CASSFGSAGGDEQYF
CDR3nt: TGCGCCAGCAGCTTCGGAAGCGCAGGGGGTGACGAGCAGTACTTC

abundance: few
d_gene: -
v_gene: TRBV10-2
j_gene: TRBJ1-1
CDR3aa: CASSFDRNTEAFF
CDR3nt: TGCGCCAGCAGCTTCGACAGGAACACTGAAGCTTTCTTT

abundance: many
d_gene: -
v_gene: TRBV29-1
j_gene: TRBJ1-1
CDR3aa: CSVGTTGQGAFF
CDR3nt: TGCAGCGTTGGTACAACAGGTCAAGGGGCTTTCTTT

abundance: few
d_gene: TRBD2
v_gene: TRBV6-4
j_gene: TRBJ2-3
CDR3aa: CASSDSASGGRGDTQYF
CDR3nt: TGTGCCAGCAGTGACTCGGCTAGCGGGGGGAGGGGAGATACGCAGTATTTT

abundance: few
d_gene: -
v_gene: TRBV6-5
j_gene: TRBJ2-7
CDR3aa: CASSYSMDNSYEQYF
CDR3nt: TGTGCCAGCAGTTACTCGATGGACAACTCCTACGAGCAGTACTTC

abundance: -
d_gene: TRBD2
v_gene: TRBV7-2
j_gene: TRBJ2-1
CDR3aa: CASSLPGLAGINEQFF
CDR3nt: TGTGCCAGCAGCCTACCAGGACTAGCTGGGATCAATGAGCAGTTCTTC

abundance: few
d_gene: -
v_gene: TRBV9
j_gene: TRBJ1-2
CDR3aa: CASSDRVLAGYTF
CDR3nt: TGTGCCAGCAGCGACAGGGTTTTAGCTGGCTACACCTTC

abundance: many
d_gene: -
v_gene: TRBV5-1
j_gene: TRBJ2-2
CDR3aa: CASSFLPANTGELFF
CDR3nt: TGCGCCAGCAGCTTTCTCCCGGCGAACACCGGGGAGCTGTTTTTT

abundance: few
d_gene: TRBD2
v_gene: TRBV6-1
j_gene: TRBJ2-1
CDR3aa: CATGRRGSPNEQFF
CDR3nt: TGTGCCACCGGACGGCGGGGGAGCCCCAATGAGCAGTTCTTC

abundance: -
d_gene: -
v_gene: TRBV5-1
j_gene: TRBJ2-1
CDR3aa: CASRLGGGEQFF
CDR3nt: TGCGCCAGCAGACTGGGGGGAGGTGAGCAGTTCTTC

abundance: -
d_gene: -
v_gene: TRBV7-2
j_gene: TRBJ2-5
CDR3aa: CASSSRATEETQYF
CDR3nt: TGTGCCAGCAGCTCGCGGGCCACCGAAGAGACCCAGTACTTC

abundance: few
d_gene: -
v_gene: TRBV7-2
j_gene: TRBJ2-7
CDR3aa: CASSPEADTTREQYF
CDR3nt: TGTGCCAGCAGCCCAGAGGCAGATACTACGAGAGAGCAGTACTTC

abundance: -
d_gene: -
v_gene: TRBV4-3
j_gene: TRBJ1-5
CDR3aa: CASSQGRNQPQHF
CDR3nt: TGCGCCAGCAGCCAAGGGAGGAATCAGCCCCAGCATTTT